This T cell receptor (beta chain) was sequenced during a study of blood T cell repertoires in COVID-19. Repertoires were generated with immunoSEQ multiplex PCR, while TCRdb's copy carries only in-frame clones and drops some. Here the sample spans 150,000 to 200,000 clones, about 90% being singletons. The V gene's germline CDR1 is LGHDT and CDR2 YNNKEL (reference sequence). The V gene end was trimmed by 1 base and the J gene end by 3 bases; junction bases not matched to a gene: 13. The CDR3 runs 18 residues. Participants spanned ages about 18 to 90 years and resided in over 20 US areas. Assignments of participants to cohorts depended upon their own reported clinical history.

The sequence came from a young woman who had recovered from COVID-19. The sample was PBMCs or T cells enriched from blood (not recorded which). The genes are TRBV3-1 (or the pseudogene TRBV3-2) and TRBJ1-1; 8 bases are a match to TRBD1. CDR3 nucleotide sequence: TGTGCCAGCAGCCAAGTTGACAGGGACAGGAGGAAGGACACTGAAGCTTTCTTT. It yields the protein CASSQVDRDRRKDTEAFF.